The TCR beta chain under discussion was sequenced for a study of T-cell memory formation after mild COVID-19. Overall study findings and caveats: Largely, contracting CD4+ clones fell within CM and EM, and contracting CD8+ clones within EMRA. Researchers found some responding clones in pre-infection memory, a sign that cross-reactive memory joined.

Employing constant-segment primers, 5'RACE generated TCR alpha and TCR beta cDNA libraries bearing sample barcodes and UMIs. Via MiXCR, TCRdb re-called the 5' RACE reads, giving one row per CDR3 protein. The sample records some 180,000 distinct CDR3 sequences, around 20% being singletons. Details on this clonotype: Its antigen is still unknown.

The receptor's source is a man between 18 and 35 years old who had mild COVID-19 (a few samples of this study predate the infection). Cell type and time point are not known. The specimen sequenced was PBMCs or a T cell subset sorted from them (not recorded which).

The CDR3 bases are TGTGCCAGCAGTTACTCAGGGGGCACTGAAGCTTTCTTT. Translation gives CASSYSGGTEAFF. J is TRBJ1-1 and V is TRBV6-5, with D possibly matching TRBD1 (6 bases). Germline V gene sequence: CDR1 MNHEY, CDR2 SVGAGI. The CDR3 is made up of 13 amino acids. Trimming removed 0 bases at V and 4 bases at J, with 6 bases between.